This T cell receptor (beta chain) was sequenced for a study of patients and donors after allogeneic stem cell transplantation. The germline gives CDR1 LGHNA, CDR2 YSLEER. CDR3 length: 14 amino acids. V was pared by 0 bases and J by 6 bases, with 11 bases between. A single record per CDR3 protein comes from TCRdb applying MiXCR to the RT-PCR reads. Of about 960,000 distinct CDR3 sequences listed, 18% were seen once; the top ten hold 5% to 7.5%. The rearrangement links TRBV4-3 to TRBJ1-2; D gene uncertain. Sequencing was performed on blood, either unsorted or a sorted T cell fraction (not recorded which). The clonotype comes from a human donor who was either an allogeneic HSCT recipient or a stem cell or donor lymphocyte infusion donor (not recorded which). It is not recorded whose cells these are; they may come from a transplant donor. CDR3 bases: TGCGCCAGCAGCCAAGACGGGGTGAGGGATGGCTACACCTTC. It yields the protein CASSQDGVRDGYTF.